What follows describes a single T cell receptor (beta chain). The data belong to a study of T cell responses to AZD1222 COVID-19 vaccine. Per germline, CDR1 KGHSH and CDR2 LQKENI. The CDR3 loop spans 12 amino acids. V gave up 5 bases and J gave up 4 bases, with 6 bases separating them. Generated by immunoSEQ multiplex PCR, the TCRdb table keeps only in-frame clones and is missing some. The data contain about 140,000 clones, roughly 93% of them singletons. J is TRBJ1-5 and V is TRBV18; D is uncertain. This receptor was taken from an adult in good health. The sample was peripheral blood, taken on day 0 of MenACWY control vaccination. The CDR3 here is CASSERNQPQHF. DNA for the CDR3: TGTGCCAGCTCAGAAAGAAATCAGCCCCAGCATTTT.